A selection of T cell receptor beta chains follows, all from one sample in a study of blood T cells in healthy people across ages. TCRdb passed the 5' RACE reads through MiXCR, listing each CDR3 protein once. The repertoire holds roughly 800,000 distinct CDR3 sequences, under 30% seen once, with 3% in the top ten. These sequences were also reported in another study, on T cells of mothers and their children.

The sample was blood. These receptors originate from a boy aged 5-17 years in good health. CDR3s include the opening cysteine and the closing phenylalanine or tryptophan. The D gene is left open where the match is weak. The size of a clone is reported for some rows only, either as once, few or many, or as a class for expanded clones.

j_call,clone_size,v_call,d_call,cdr3_nt,cdr3_aa
TRBJ2-6,-,TRBV12-3/TRBV12-4,-,TGTGCCAGCAGTCCCGGGAGGGCCAACGTCCTGACTTTC,CASSPGRANVLTF
TRBJ1-1,-,TRBV5-5,-,TGTGCCAGCAGCAGAAGGACAGTGATGAACACTGAAGCTTTCTTT,CASSRRTVMNTEAFF
TRBJ2-6,-,TRBV19,-,TGTGCCAGTAGGCTTGGAAGAGCCAACGTCCTGACTTTC,CASRLGRANVLTF
TRBJ2-7,few,TRBV7-3,-,TGTGCCTGCAGCTTTCCCCGGGACGGTAGCTCCTACGAGCAGTACTTC,CACSFPRDGSSYEQYF
TRBJ2-5,-,TRBV6-1,TRBD2,TGTGCCAGCAGTGAATTTGGACTAGCGGGGGTTACCCAAGAGACCCAGTACTTC,CASSEFGLAGVTQETQYF
TRBJ2-5,few,TRBV29-1,TRBD1,TGCAGCGTGACAGGGTCGTTTGGGACCCAGTACTTC,CSVTGSFGTQYF
TRBJ2-5,-,TRBV2,TRBD1,TGTGCCAGCAGTCCAAGGACAGGGCCTTCCTTC,CASSPRTGPSF
TRBJ2-1,once,TRBV7-3,TRBD2,TGTGCCAGCAGCCCAGGGAGGGGTGGGGAGCAGTTCTTC,CASSPGRGGEQFF
TRBJ2-5,-,TRBV12-3/TRBV12-4,-,TGTGCCAGCAGTTGGGTCCCGGGAGAGACCCAGTACTTC,CASSWVPGETQYF
TRBJ2-5,-,TRBV20-1,-,TGCAGTGCTAGAGATGTGGCGGAACTTCAAGAGGCCCAGCACTTC,CSARDVAELQEAQHF
TRBJ2-4,-,TRBV7-2,TRBD1,TGTGCCAGCAGCTTCAGCCACAGGGGACAGGCCAAAAACATTCAGTACTTC,CASSFSHRGQAKNIQYF
TRBJ1-1,once,TRBV20-1,TRBD1,TGCAGTGGGACGGGGACAGGGGTCACTGAAGCTTTCTTT,CSGTGTGVTEAFF
TRBJ2-1,-,TRBV27,-,TGTGCCAGCATAGATAGAGCCGACAGGCCAAGGTCGAATGAGCAGTTCTTC,CASIDRADRPRSNEQFF
TRBJ2-1,-,TRBV7-3,TRBD1,TGTGCCAGCAGCCCCATGGGGACAGGGGGCAATGAGCAGTTCTTC,CASSPMGTGGNEQFF
TRBJ2-3,many,TRBV5-6,-,TGTGCCAGCAGCTACGGGGCGGCCCCCAGGACAGATACGCAGTATTTT,CASSYGAAPRTDTQYF
TRBJ2-5,-,TRBV3-1,TRBD1,TGTGCCAGCAGCCATGCCGGGACAGGGAGGCAAGAGACCCAGTACTTC,CASSHAGTGRQETQYF
TRBJ2-7,many,TRBV5-5,-,TGTGCCAGCAGCCCAGGGGAGCACGAGCAGTACTTC,CASSPGEHEQYF
TRBJ2-7,-,TRBV29-1,-,TGCAGCGTTGTTCTGGCCCTAGAGCAGTACTTC,CSVVLALEQYF
TRBJ2-6,-,TRBV5-1,-,TGCGCCAGCAGCGACGACAGCTCTGGGGCCAACGTCCTGACTTTC,CASSDDSSGANVLTF
TRBJ2-4,few,TRBV6-5,TRBD1,TGTGCCAGCAGTTACTCCAGAGGGGGCGAGGCCAAAAACATTCAGTACTTC,CASSYSRGGEAKNIQYF
TRBJ1-5,-,TRBV10-3,-,TGTGCCATCAGTGAGAGGGGGGGCAATCAGCCCCAGCATTTT,CAISERGGNQPQHF
TRBJ2-1,-,TRBV4-1,-,TGCGCCAGTAGGATGGGAGCTGAGCAGTTCTTC,CASRMGAEQFF
TRBJ1-6,-,TRBV7-9,TRBD1,TGTGCCAGCAGCCCGGACAGGGCCACGGCCCCCCTCCACTTT,CASSPDRATAPLHF
TRBJ2-4,-,TRBV4-1,-,TGCGCCAGCAGCCAGCGGGCATTAGCCAAAAACATTCAGTACTTC,CASSQRALAKNIQYF
TRBJ2-5,few,TRBV7-8,TRBD1,TGTGCCAGCAGCTCCCAACCGGGACAGGGGACAGAGACCCAGTACTTC,CASSSQPGQGTETQYF
TRBJ2-2,-,TRBV3-1,TRBD1,TGTGCCAGCAGCCAAGTCCAGGGGGCCGGGGAGCTGTTTTTT,CASSQVQGAGELFF
TRBJ2-7,-,TRBV9,-,TGTGCCAGCAGCGTAGACACAGACATCTACGAGCAGTACTTC,CASSVDTDIYEQYF
TRBJ1-2,-,TRBV12-3/TRBV12-4,-,TGTGCCAGCAGTACCCTCGGGGCCTTCTATGGCTACACCTTC,CASSTLGAFYGYTF
TRBJ2-1,-,TRBV12-5,TRBD2,TGTGCTAGTGGTTTGGCTCCTAGCGGGGGGGGTTACAATGAGCAGTTCTTC,CASGLAPSGGGYNEQFF
TRBJ2-5,-,TRBV5-5,-,TGTGCCAGCAGCCCCGGGCAGACCCAGTACTTC,CASSPGQTQYF
TRBJ1-2,-,TRBV5-8,-,TGTGCCAGCAGCGGACCGCGATCCGACTATGGCTACACCTTC,CASSGPRSDYGYTF
TRBJ2-5,-,TRBV20-1,-,TGCAGTGCTAGAAAGGGCCCCGGGGAGACCCAGTACTTC,CSARKGPGETQYF
TRBJ2-1,few,TRBV19,TRBD2,TGTGCCAGTAGTATGGGAGCGGGGGTATACAATGAGCAGTTCTTC,CASSMGAGVYNEQFF
TRBJ2-5,-,TRBV4-3,TRBD1,TGCGCCAGCAGCCCGGGGACAGATTACAATGAGCAGCTCTTC,CASSPGTDYNEQLF
TRBJ2-7,few,TRBV7-6,TRBD2,TGTGCCAGCAGCTCCAGCGGGGGGGTCTACGAGCAGTACTTC,CASSSSGGVYEQYF
TRBJ2-5,once,TRBV5-1,-,TGCGCCAGCAGCGTACCAGGGGGGGCTGAGACCCAGTACTTC,CASSVPGGAETQYF
TRBJ2-5,-,TRBV2,-,TGTGCCAGCAGCGAAGGGATCGGAGAGACCCAGTACTTC,CASSEGIGETQYF
TRBJ2-7,-,TRBV12-3/TRBV12-4,-,TGTGCCAGCAGTCTAGAAAGACGGGCCTACGAGCAGTACTTC,CASSLERRAYEQYF
TRBJ1-5,-,TRBV15,-,TGTGCCACCAGCAGAGATCCGGGGGGCAATCAGCCCCAGCATTTT,CATSRDPGGNQPQHF
TRBJ1-5,-,TRBV28,-,TGTGCCAGCAGTTTCCTTGATGGGAGAATGGGGCATTTT,CASSFLDGRMGHF
TRBJ1-5,few,TRBV2,TRBD1,TGTGCCAGCAGCCCCGTAGGGGGCAGTGAGCCCCAGCATTTT,CASSPVGGSEPQHF
TRBJ2-5,few,TRBV5-1,-,TGCGCCAGCAGCTTGGCCGACGAGTCTCGGGGGGAGACCCAGTACTTC,CASSLADESRGETQYF
TRBJ2-3,-,TRBV7-2,TRBD2,TGTGCCAGCAGCTTAACGGCGGGGGTCTCAGATACGCAGTATTTT,CASSLTAGVSDTQYF
TRBJ2-3,-,TRBV5-5,-,TGTGCCAGCAGCTTGGGGGGGGGCCAAATAGATACGCAGTATTTT,CASSLGGGQIDTQYF
TRBJ1-2,-,TRBV27,TRBD1,TGTGCCAGCACCGGACAGGGGGCCAATGGCTACACCTTC,CASTGQGANGYTF
TRBJ2-3,-,TRBV28,-,TGTGCCAGCAGACTTCCGGGGGCAGATACGCAGTATTTT,CASRLPGADTQYF
TRBJ2-1,few,TRBV12-3/TRBV12-4,-,TGTGCCAGCAGTTTCGTCAGGTACAATGAGCAGTTCTTC,CASSFVRYNEQFF
TRBJ1-2,-,TRBV28,-,TGTGCCAGCAGTTTAACAGGCTTTGGCTACACCTTC,CASSLTGFGYTF
TRBJ2-3,-,TRBV7-9,TRBD1,TGTGCCAGCAGCTTTACCGGGACAGGGGGAAGAGGGACAGATACGCAGTATTTT,CASSFTGTGGRGTDTQYF
TRBJ2-3,-,TRBV29-1,-,TGCAGCGTTGAAACGGGGGGCCCACAGTATTTT,CSVETGGPQYF
TRBJ2-1,few,TRBV6-5,-,TGTGCCAGCAAAACAGGGACTTTAAAGGGCGAGCAGTTCTTC,CASKTGTLKGEQFF
TRBJ2-6,few,TRBV25-1,-,TGTGCCAGCAGTTGGGGAGGAAGGTCCGGGGCCAACGTCCTGACTTTC,CASSWGGRSGANVLTF
TRBJ1-6,few,TRBV5-1,TRBD1,TGCGCCAGCAGCACTTCGGGACAGGGGCAGTCCCGTCTTAATTCACCCCTCCACTTT,CASSTSGQGQSRLNSPLHF
TRBJ2-6,few,TRBV7-3,-,TGTGCCAGCAGCTTAACGAGGGCTGGGGCCAACGTCCTGACTTTC,CASSLTRAGANVLTF
TRBJ2-3,-,TRBV24-1,TRBD2,TGTGCCACCAGTGGGGAGGGAGGGACTAGCACAGATACGCAGTATTTT,CATSGEGGTSTDTQYF
TRBJ2-7,-,TRBV29-1,TRBD1,TGCAGCGTTGAAAGGCAGGGGGCAGGTGGAAAGCAGTACTTC,CSVERQGAGGKQYF
TRBJ1-2,-,TRBV4-1,-,TGCGCCAGCAGCCAAATCCCTGGACCAGCCAACTATGGCTACACCTTC,CASSQIPGPANYGYTF
TRBJ2-3,-,TRBV12-3/TRBV12-4,-,TGTGCCAGCAGTTTTATGGCCGGCTATACGCAGTATTTT,CASSFMAGYTQYF
TRBJ2-1,few,TRBV20-1,TRBD2,TGCAGTGCCACCGGACTAGCGGCCCCCAGCTCCTACAATGAGCAGTTCTTC,CSATGLAAPSSYNEQFF